These 24 T cell receptor beta chains share one sample of origin, sequenced in a study of blood T cells in healthy people across ages. Next came a second PCR, run for roughly 6 to 11 cycles, which used a sample-barcoded 5' primer along with a J-beta primer mix. MiXCR, applied by TCRdb to the 5' RACE reads, yields one record per CDR3 protein. The data hold about 1,400,000 distinct CDR3 sequences, with approximately 40% observed a single time. The specimen sequenced was blood. The receptors were sampled from a woman younger than 35 in good health.

About this clonotype: One end of the junction does not line up with germline, which may come from a read error. The rearrangement uses TRBV4-1 and TRBJ2-7; the D is unclear. Germline V gene data show CDR1 as MGHRA and CDR2 as YSYEKL. The CDR3 length is 14 residues. DNA of the CDR3: TGCGCCGGCAGCCAAGATAATCCCCGAGGCGAGCAGTACTTC. Residues: CAGSQDNPRGEQYF.

This clonotype has more than one count but fewer than ten. The gene calls are TRBV29-1 and TRBJ2-5; 11 bases map to TRBD2. Trimming at V came to 6 bases and at J to 7 bases, leaving 13 bases not matched to a gene. In germline, CDR1 is SQVTM, CDR2 ANQGSEA. The CDR3 is 15 residues long. The CDR3 protein is CSVGIAGGLPGTQYF. CDR3 bases: TGCAGCGTGGGGATAGCGGGAGGGCTTCCGGGGACCCAGTACTTC.

This clonotype was counted between two and nine times. The V and J genes are TRBV20-1 and TRBJ2-7; 9 bases align to TRBD1. Unmatched junction bases numbered 9, after V lost 6 bases and J lost 3 bases. Germline lookup yields CDR1 DFQATT and CDR2 SNEGSKA (reference sequence). The CDR3 is 14 residues long. The chain's CDR3 is CSAPGQGTYYEQYF. CDR3 nucleotides: TGCAGTGCCCCCGGACAGGGGACTTACTACGAGCAGTACTTC.

The V call is TRBV6-6, the J call TRBJ1-1; D not certain. Germline V gene data show CDR1 as MNHNY and CDR2 as SVGAGI (reference sequence). Trimming stripped 7 bases from V and 3 bases from J, with 15 bases between. The CDR3 has 14 residues. In DNA, the CDR3 is TGTGCCAGCATCGGAGCCTCAAGGCACACTGAAGCTTTCTTT. This sequence encodes CASIGASRHTEAFF.

This clonotype was seen repeatedly, ten times or more. The chain links TRBV20-1 to TRBJ2-7, with 11 bases that match TRBD1. Germline-derived CDR1 and CDR2 are DFQATT and SNEGSKA (reference sequence). After removal of 4 bases from V and 1 base from J, the junction contained 3 bases not matched to a gene. The CDR3 loop spans 14 amino acids. CDR3 loop: CSATGQGGSYEQYF. CDR3 coding DNA: TGCAGTGCTACGGGACAGGGGGGGTCCTACGAGCAGTACTTC.

The chain recombines TRBV20-1 with TRBJ1-2; TRBD1 is a possible D gene (5 bases). The CDR3 has 15 amino acids. Trimming left V 0 bases short and J 1 base short, with 12 bases between. Germline V gene sequence: CDR1 DFQATT, CDR2 SNEGSKA (reference sequence). The CDR3 bases are TGCAGTGCTAGAGATGCCGAACAGGTTAACTATGGCTACACCTTC. Translated, it gives CSARDAEQVNYGYTF.

This chain connects TRBV6-2 or TRBV6-3 to TRBJ2-5; 8 bases agree with TRBD2. J lost 11 bases, V lost 7 bases, and 15 bases had no gene match. Germline V gene lookup returns CDR1 MNHEY and CDR2 SVGEGT. CDR3 length equals 14 residues. The CDR3 spells CASKPGLGVYGQYF. CDR3 bases: TGTGCCAGCAAACCGGGACTAGGGGTGTACGGGCAGTACTTC.

The gene calls are TRBV4-2 and TRBJ1-1; D remains ambiguous. Germline CDR1 and CDR2: LGHNA and YNFKEQ. CDR3 size: 15 residues. Trimming stripped 1 base from V and 1 base from J, with 10 bases between. CDR3 in DNA: TGTGCCAGCAGCCAAGGTGACTCGCCGAACACTGAAGCTTTCTTT. This encodes CASSQGDSPNTEAFF.

About this clonotype itself: A clone one base away is much larger, so this may be a read error. This chain connects TRBV15 to TRBJ2-1; TRBD2 aligns across 8 bases. Germline lookup yields CDR1 LNHNV and CDR2 YYDKDF (reference sequence). The CDR3 is 15 amino acids. CDR3 sequence: CAASRDELAANEQFF. As DNA, the CDR3 is TGTGCCGCCAGCAGAGATGAACTAGCGGCTAATGAGCAGTTCTTC.

This clonotype has just one count. The V gene is TRBV7-2, the J gene TRBJ2-4; 10 nucleotides line up with TRBD1. The V gene end was trimmed by 4 bases and the J gene end by 7 bases; junction bases not matched to a gene: 10. The CDR3 loop spans 16 amino acids. CDR1 is SGHTA, CDR2 FQGNSA, per germline. The CDR3 DNA follows: TGTGCCAGCAGCTCCTCGGGACAGGGGACGAGGAACATTCAGTACTTC. This encodes CASSSSGQGTRNIQYF.

The genes are TRBV9 and TRBJ1-1; D is possibly TRBD1 (5 bases). This CDR3 spans 15 amino acids. V was shortened by 3 bases and J by 5 bases, with 17 bases between the two germline ends. Looked up from germline, CDR1 is SGDLS and CDR2 is YYNGEE. CDR3: CASSEDQGPRTEAFF. In DNA, the CDR3 is TGTGCCAGCAGCGAGGATCAGGGACCCAGGACTGAAGCTTTCTTT.

The rearrangement joins TRBV2 to TRBJ2-2; D ambiguous. V lost 5 bases, J lost 8 bases, and 12 bases lay in between. CDR3 length: 13 residues. Germline V gives CDR1 SNHLY, CDR2 FYNNEI. The CDR3 region is CASSLDPRGELFF. CDR3 bases: TGTGCCAGCAGTCTGGACCCTCGGGGGGAGCTGTTTTTT.

This clonotype came up a few times. J is TRBJ2-5 and V is TRBV12-3 or TRBV12-4; a weak D match, TRBD1 (7 bases). CDR3 size: 11 residues. Trimming took off 3 bases at V and 13 bases at J, with 12 bases between the two ends. CDR3 sequence reads: CASSFRQGLYF. In nucleotides, the CDR3 is TGTGCCAGCAGTTTCCGACAGGGACTGTACTTC.

This clonotype was observed a handful of times. J is TRBJ2-3 and V is TRBV2; D gene uncertain. The CDR3 runs 13 residues. The germline V gene encodes CDR1 SNHLY and CDR2 FYNNEI. Between the trimmed V and J ends, which lost 4 bases and 2 bases, there was a span of 7 bases. CDR3 in DNA: TGTGCCAGCAGTGTCATCGCCACAGATACGCAGTATTTT. Translation: CASSVIATDTQYF. Together with reference TRBV2 and TRBJ2-3, the CDR3 gives the full variable domain: EPEVTQTPSHQVTQMGQEVILRCVPISNHLYFYWYRQILGQKVEFLVSFYNNEISEKSEIFDDQFSVERPDGSNFTLKIRSTKLEDSAMYFCASSVIATDTQYFGPGTRLTVL.

The table lists this clonotype with many counts. This chain joins TRBV12-3 or TRBV12-4 and TRBJ1-5; D is ambiguous. V lost 6 bases and J 4 bases, leaving 13 bases between the germline ends. The CDR3 consists of 14 residues. The chain's CDR3 is CASSLSPRNQPQHF. CDR3 sequence (DNA): TGTGCCAGCAGCTTATCGCCAAGAAATCAGCCCCAGCATTTT.

This clonotype was picked up a small number of times. This chain connects TRBV20-1 to TRBJ2-3, with TRBD2 matching 7 bases. Germline CDR1 reads DFQATT; CDR2 reads SNEGSKA (reference sequence). This CDR3 contains 18 residues. With 0 bases clipped from V and 0 bases from J, the junction kept 12 bases outside the gene matches. CDR3 in amino acids: CSARDRSSGKASTDTQYF. The DNA of the CDR3 is TGCAGTGCTAGAGATCGTTCTAGCGGTAAAGCTAGCACAGATACGCAGTATTTT.

The gene calls are TRBV20-1 and TRBJ2-5; 13 bases map to TRBD2. V trimming: 6 bases; J trimming: 11 bases; junction bases outside the gene matches: 15. The germline CDR1 and CDR2 sequences are DFQATT and SNEGSKA (reference sequence). The length of the CDR3 is 15 residues. This CDR3 is CSASTGTSGNNEQYF. CDR3 sequence (DNA): TGCAGTGCCTCGACCGGGACTAGCGGGAACAATGAGCAGTACTTC.

This chain joins TRBV3-1 and TRBJ2-1, with TRBD2 as a possible D gene (6 bases). This CDR3 is 16 amino acids long. Trimming stripped 4 bases from V and 0 bases from J, with 13 bases between. Germline CDR1 reads LGHDT; CDR2 reads YNNKEL (reference sequence). CDR3 residues: CASSLSGRSSYNEQFF. CDR3 coding DNA: TGTGCCAGCAGCCTTAGCGGAAGGAGCTCCTACAATGAGCAGTTCTTC.

This clonotype turned up a few times. V usage is TRBV20-1 and J usage is TRBJ2-5; D possibly corresponds to TRBD2 (5 bases). The CDR3 loop spans 14 amino acids. Per the germline V gene, CDR1 is DFQATT and CDR2 is SNEGSKA (reference sequence). Trimming removed 6 bases at V and 0 bases at J, with 14 bases between. CDR3 coding DNA: TGCAGTGCCCGAGGGCCAGCGTACCAAGAGACCCAGTACTTC. Translated, it gives CSARGPAYQETQYF.

The chain is built from TRBV15 and TRBJ1-1, with 7 bases that match TRBD1. Germline trimming cut 0 bases from V and 0 bases from J; bases unmatched to any gene: 10. Germline V CDR1 and CDR2: LNHNV, YYDKDF (reference sequence). This CDR3 comprises 18 residues. This CDR3 is CATSRDLDLDRVNTEAFF. The CDR3 nucleotides read TGTGCCACCAGCAGAGATCTTGACCTCGACAGGGTGAACACTGAAGCTTTCTTT.

This sequence joins TRBV9 and TRBJ1-1; tentatively, D is TRBD1 (6 bases). This CDR3 is 14 amino acids long. The germline CDR1 and CDR2 sequences are SGDLS and YYNGEE. V lost 2 bases, J lost 3 bases, and 11 bases lay in between. In DNA form, the CDR3 reads TGTGCCAGCAGCGTCCAGGGGTTGGACACTGAAGCTTTCTTT. This gives the protein CASSVQGLDTEAFF.

V and J are TRBV5-6 and TRBJ2-1, with 7 bases fitting TRBD2. The DNA end favors TRBJ2-7, so the J call may be wrong. The CDR3 is made up of 15 amino acids. Germline CDR1 SGHDT, CDR2 YYEEEE. CDR3 amino acids: CASSWDYQTYNEQYF. CDR3 nucleotides: TGTGCCAGCAGCTGGGACTACCAAACCTACAATGAGCAGTACTTC.

CDR3 residues: CASRKTRTGVEGYEQYF. The CDR3 region has the DNA TGTGCCAGCAGGAAAACCCGGACAGGGGTCGAGGGGTACGAGCAGTACTTC. The chain joins TRBV21-1 to TRBJ2-7; no DNA check was done on the table's D call, TRBD1. TRBV21-1 is reported as a pseudogene. The CDR3 loop spans 17 amino acids.

The chain is built from TRBV18 and TRBJ1-2; TRBD1 matches at 11 bases. The CDR3 runs 15 residues. From germline, CDR1 is KGHSH and CDR2 LQKENI. Trimming took 6 bases from V and 5 from J; bases not matched to a gene: 8. The CDR3 sequence is CASSQTGQGAYGYTF. The DNA of the CDR3 is TGTGCCAGCTCGCAAACTGGACAGGGGGCGTATGGCTACACCTTC.